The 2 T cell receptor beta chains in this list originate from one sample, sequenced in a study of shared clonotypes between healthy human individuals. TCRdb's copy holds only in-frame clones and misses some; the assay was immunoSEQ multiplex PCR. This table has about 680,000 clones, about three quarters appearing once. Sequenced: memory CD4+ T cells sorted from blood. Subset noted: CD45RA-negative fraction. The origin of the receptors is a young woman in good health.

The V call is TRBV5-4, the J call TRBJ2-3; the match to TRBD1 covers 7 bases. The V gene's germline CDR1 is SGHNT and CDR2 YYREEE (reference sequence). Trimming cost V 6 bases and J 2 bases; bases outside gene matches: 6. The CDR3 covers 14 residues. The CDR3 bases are TGTGCCAGCACCCGACAGGGAGCCACAGATACGCAGTATTTT. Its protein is CASTRQGATDTQYF.

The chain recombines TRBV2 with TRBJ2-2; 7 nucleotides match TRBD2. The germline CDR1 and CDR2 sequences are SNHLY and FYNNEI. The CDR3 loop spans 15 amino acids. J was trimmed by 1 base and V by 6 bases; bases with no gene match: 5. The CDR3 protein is CASRRERGNTGELFF. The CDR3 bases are TGTGCCAGCAGGAGGGAGCGGGGGAACACCGGGGAGCTGTTTTTT. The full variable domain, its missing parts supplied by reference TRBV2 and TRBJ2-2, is EPEVTQTPSHQVTQMGQEVILRCVPISNHLYFYWYRQILGQKVEFLVSFYNNEISEKSEIFDDQFSVERPDGSNFTLKIRSTKLEDSAMYFCASRRERGNTGELFFGEGSRLTVL.